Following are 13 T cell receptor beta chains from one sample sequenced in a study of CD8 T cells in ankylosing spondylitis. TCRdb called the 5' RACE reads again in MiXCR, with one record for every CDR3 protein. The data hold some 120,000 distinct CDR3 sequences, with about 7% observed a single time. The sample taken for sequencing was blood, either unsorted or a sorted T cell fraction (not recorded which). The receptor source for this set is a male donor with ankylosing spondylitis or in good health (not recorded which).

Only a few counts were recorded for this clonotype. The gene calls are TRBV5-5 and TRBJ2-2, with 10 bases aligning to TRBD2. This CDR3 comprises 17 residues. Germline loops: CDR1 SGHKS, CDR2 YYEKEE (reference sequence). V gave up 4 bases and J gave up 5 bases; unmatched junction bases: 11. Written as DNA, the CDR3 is TGTGCCAGCAGCGAGTTAGGGACTAGCGCTCAGACCGGGGAGCTGTTTTTT. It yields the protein CASSELGTSAQTGELFF.

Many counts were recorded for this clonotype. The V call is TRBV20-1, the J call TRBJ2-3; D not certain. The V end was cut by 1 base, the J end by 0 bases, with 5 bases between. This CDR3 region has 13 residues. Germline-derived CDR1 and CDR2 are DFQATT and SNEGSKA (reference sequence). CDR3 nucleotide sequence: TGCAGTGCTAGAGGGCTGAGCACAGATACGCAGTATTTT. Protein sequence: CSARGLSTDTQYF.

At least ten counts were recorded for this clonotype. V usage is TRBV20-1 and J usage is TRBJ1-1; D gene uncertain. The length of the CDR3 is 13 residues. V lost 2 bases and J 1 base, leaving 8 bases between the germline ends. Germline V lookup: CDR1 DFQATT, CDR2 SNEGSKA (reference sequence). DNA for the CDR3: TGCAGTGCTAGAAAGGTCCAGAACACTGAAGCTTTCTTT. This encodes CSARKVQNTEAFF.

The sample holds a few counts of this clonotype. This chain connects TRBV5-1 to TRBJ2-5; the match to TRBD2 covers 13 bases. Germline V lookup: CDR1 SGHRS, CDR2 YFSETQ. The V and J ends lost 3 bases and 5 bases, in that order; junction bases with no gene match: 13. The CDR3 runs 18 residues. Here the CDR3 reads CASSSGTSGNQPWETQYF. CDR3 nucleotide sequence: TGCGCCAGCAGCTCCGGGACTAGCGGGAACCAACCCTGGGAGACCCAGTACTTC. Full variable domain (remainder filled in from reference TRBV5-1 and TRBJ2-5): KAGVTQTPRYLIKTRGQQVTLSCSPISGHRSVSWYQQTPGQGLQFLFEYFSETQRNKGNFPGRFSGRQFSNSRSEMNVSTLELGDSALYLCASSSGTSGNQPWETQYFGPGTRLLVL.

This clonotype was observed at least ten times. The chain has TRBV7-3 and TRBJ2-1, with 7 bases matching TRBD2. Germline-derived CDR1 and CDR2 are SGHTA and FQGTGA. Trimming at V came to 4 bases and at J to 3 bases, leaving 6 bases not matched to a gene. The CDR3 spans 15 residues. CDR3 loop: CASSSASGVYNEQFF. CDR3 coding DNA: TGTGCCAGCAGCTCGGCTAGCGGCGTCTACAATGAGCAGTTCTTC. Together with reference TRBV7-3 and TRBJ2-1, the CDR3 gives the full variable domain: GAGVSQTPSNKVTEKGKYVELRCDPISGHTALYWYRQSLGQGPEFLIYFQGTGAADDSGLPNDRFFAVRPEGSVSTLKIQRTERGDSAVYLCASSSASGVYNEQFFGPGTRLTVL.

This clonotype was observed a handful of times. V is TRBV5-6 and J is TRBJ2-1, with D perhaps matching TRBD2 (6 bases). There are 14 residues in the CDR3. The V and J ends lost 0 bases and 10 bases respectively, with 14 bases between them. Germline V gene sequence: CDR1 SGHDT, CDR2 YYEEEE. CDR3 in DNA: TGTGCCAGCAGCTTGGTGGCTAGCGCGAGAGAGCAGTTCTTC. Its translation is CASSLVASAREQFF.

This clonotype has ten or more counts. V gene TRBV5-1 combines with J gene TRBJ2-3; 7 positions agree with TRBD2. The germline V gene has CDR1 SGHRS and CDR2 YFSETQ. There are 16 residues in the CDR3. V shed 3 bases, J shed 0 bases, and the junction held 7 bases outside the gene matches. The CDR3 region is CASSWPLAASTDTQYF. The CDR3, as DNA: TGCGCCAGCAGCTGGCCCCTAGCGGCGAGCACAGATACGCAGTATTTT. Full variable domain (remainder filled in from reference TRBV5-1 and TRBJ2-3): KAGVTQTPRYLIKTRGQQVTLSCSPISGHRSVSWYQQTPGQGLQFLFEYFSETQRNKGNFPGRFSGRQFSNSRSEMNVSTLELGDSALYLCASSWPLAASTDTQYFGPGTRLTVL.

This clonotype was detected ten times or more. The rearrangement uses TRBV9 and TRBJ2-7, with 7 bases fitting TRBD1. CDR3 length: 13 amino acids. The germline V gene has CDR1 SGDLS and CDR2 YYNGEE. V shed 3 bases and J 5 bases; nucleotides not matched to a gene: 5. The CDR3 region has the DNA TGTGCCAGCAGCGGACAGGGTCGCCACGAGCAGTACTTC. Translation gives CASSGQGRHEQYF.

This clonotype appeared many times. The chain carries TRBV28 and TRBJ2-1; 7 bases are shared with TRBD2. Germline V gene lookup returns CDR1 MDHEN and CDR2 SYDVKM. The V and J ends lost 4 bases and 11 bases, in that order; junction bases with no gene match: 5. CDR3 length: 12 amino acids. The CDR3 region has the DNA TGTGCCAGCAGTTGGACTAGTGTCAAGCAGTTCTTC. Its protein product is CASSWTSVKQFF.

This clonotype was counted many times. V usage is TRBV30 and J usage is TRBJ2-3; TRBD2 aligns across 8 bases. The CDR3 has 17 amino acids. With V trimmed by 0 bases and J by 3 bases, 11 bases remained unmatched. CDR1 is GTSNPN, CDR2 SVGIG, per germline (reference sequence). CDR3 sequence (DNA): TGTGCCTGGAGTGTCAGGACTAGCTTAATCAGGACAGATACGCAGTATTTT. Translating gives CAWSVRTSLIRTDTQYF.

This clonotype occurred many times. CDR3 sequence reads: CASGLTAGYTDTQYF. The CDR3 nucleotides read TGTGCTAGTGGTTTGACAGCGGGCTACACAGATACGCAGTATTTT. The chain recombines TRBV12-5 with TRBJ2-3, with D perhaps matching TRBD2 (6 bases). Trimming shortened V by 2 bases and J by 2 bases, and 11 bases separated the two germline ends. Germline values: CDR1 LGHNT, CDR2 FRNRAP. This CDR3 contains 15 residues.

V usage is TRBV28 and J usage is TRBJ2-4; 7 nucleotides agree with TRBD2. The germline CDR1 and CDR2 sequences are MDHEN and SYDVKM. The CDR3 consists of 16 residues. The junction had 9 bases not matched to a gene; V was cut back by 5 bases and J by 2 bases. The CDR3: CASSTGTTLTKNIQYF. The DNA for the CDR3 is TGTGCCAGCAGTACCGGGACTACCCTTACCAAAAACATTCAGTACTTC.

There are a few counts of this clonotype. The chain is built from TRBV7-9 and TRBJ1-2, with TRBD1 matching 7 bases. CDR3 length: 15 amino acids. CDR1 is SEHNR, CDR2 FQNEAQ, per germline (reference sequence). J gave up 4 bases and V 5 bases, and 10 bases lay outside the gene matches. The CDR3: CASSAGQSGAYGYTF. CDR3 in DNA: TGTGCCAGCAGCGCGGGACAGTCAGGGGCCTATGGCTACACCTTC.